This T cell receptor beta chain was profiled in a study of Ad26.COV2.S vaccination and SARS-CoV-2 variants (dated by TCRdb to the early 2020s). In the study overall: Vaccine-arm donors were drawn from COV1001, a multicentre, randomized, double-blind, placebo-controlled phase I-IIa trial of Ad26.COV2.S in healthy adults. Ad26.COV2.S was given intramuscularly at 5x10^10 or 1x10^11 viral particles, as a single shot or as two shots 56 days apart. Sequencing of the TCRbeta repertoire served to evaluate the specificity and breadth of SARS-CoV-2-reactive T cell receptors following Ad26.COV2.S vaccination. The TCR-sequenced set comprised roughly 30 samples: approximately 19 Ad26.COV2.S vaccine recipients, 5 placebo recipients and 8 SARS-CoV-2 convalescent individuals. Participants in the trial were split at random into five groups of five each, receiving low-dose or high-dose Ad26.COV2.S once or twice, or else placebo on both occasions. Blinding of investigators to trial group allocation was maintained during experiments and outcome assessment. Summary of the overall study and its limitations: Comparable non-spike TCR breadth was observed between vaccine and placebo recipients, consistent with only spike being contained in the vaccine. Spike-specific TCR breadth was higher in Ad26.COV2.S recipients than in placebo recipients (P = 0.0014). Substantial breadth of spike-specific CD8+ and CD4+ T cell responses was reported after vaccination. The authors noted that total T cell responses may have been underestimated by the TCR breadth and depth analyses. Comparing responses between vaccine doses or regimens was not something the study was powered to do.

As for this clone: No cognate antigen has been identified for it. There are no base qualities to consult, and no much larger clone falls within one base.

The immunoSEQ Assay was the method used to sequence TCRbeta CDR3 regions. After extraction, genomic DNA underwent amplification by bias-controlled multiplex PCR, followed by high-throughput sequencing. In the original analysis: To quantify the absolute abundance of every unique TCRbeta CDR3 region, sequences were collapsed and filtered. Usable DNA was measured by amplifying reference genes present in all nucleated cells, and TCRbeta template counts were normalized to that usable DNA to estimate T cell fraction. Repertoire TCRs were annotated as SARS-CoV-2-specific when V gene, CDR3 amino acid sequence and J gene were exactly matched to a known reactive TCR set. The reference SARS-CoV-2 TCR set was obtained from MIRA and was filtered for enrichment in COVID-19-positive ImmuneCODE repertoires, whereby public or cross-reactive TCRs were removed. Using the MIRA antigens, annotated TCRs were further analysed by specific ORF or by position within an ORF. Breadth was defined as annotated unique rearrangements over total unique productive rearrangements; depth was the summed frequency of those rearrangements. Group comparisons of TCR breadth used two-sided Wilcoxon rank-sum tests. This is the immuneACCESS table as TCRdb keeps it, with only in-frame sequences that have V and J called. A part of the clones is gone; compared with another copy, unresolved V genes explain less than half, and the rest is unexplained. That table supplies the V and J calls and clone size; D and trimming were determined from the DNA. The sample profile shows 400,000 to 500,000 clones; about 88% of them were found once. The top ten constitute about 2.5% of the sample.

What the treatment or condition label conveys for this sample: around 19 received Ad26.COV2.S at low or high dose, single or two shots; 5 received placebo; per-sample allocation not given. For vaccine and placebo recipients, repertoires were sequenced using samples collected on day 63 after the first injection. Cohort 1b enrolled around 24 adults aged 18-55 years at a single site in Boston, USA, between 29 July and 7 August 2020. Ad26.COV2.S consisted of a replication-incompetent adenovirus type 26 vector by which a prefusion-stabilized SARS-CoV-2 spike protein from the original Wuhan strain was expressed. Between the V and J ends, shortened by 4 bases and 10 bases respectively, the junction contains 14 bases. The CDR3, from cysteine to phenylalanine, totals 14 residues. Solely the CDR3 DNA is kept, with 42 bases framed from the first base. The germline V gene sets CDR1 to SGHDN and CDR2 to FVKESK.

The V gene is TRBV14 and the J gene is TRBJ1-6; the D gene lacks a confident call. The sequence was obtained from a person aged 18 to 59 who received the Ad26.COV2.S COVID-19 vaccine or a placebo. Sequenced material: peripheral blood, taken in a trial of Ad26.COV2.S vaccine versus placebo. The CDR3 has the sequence CASSPFVGVSPLHF. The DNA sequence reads TGTGCCAGCAGCCCTTTTGTCGGGGTATCACCCCTCCACTTT.